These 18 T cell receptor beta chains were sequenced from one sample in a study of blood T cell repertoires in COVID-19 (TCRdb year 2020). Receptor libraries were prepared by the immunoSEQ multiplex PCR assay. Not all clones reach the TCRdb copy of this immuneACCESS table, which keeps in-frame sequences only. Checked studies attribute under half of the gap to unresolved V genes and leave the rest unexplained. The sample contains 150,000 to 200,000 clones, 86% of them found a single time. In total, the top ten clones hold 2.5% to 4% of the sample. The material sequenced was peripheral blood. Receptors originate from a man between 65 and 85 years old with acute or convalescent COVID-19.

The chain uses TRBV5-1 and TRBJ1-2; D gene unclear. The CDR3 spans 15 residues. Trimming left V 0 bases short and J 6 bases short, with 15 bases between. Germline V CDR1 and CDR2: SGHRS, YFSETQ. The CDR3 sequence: CASSLAGMRSDGYTF. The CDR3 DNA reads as TGCGCCAGCAGCTTGGCGGGGATGAGGTCCGATGGCTACACCTTC.

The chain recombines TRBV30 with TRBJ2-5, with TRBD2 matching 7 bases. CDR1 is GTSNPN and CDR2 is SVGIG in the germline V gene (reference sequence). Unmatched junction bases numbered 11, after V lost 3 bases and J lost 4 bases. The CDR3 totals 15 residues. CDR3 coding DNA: TGTGCCTGGAGCCCTCCTAGCGGCGGAGGAGAGACCCAGTACTTC. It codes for CAWSPPSGGGETQYF. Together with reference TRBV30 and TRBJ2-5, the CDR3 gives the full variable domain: SQTIHQWPATLVQPVGSPLSLECTVEGTSNPNLYWYRQAAGRGLQLLFYSVGIGQISSEVPQNLSASRPQDRQFILSSKKLLLSDSGFYLCAWSPPSGGGETQYFGPGTRLLVL.

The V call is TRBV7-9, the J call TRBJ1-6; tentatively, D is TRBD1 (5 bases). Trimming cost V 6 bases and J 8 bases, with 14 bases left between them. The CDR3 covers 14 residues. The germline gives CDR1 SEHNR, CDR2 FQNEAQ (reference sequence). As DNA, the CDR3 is TGTGCCAGCAGTAAAACCGACAGTTATTCACCCCTCCACTTT. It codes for CASSKTDSYSPLHF.

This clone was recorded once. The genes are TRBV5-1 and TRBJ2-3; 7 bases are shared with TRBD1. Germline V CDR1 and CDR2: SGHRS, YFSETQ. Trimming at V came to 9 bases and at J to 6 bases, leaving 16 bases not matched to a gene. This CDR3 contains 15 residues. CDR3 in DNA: TGCGCCACCCGGGACAGCCCGTCCGAATCCGATACGCAGTATTTT. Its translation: CATRDSPSESDTQYF. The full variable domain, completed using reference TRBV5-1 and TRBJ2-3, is KAGVTQTPRYLIKTRGQQVTLSCSPISGHRSVSWYQQTPGQGLQFLFEYFSETQRNKGNFPGRFSGRQFSNSRSEMNVSTLELGDSALYLCATRDSPSESDTQYFGPGTRLTVL.

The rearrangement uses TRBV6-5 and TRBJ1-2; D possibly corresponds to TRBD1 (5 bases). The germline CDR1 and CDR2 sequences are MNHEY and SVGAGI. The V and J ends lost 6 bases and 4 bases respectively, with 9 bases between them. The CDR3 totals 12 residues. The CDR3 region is CASSRDFYGYTF. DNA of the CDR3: TGTGCCAGCAGCCGGGACTTCTATGGCTACACCTTC.

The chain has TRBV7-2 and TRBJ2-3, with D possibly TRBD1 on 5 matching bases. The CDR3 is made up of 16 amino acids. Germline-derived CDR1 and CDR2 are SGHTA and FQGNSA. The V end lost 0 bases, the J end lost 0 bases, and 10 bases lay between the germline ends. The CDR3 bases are TGTGCCAGCAGCTTAGCCAGGGCTCTGAGCACAGATACGCAGTATTTT. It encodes CASSLARALSTDTQYF. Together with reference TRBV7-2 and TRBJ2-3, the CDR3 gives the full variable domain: GAGVSQSPSNKVTEKGKDVELRCDPISGHTALYWYRQSLGQGLEFLIYFQGNSAPDKSGLPSDRFSAERTGGSVSTLTIQRTQQEDSAVYLCASSLARALSTDTQYFGPGTRLTVL.

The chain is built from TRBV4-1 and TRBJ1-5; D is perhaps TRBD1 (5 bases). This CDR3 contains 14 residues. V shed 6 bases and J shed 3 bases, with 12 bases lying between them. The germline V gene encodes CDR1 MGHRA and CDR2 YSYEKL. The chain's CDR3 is CASSLTGPNQPQHF. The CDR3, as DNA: TGCGCCAGCAGTCTTACAGGTCCCAATCAGCCCCAGCATTTT.

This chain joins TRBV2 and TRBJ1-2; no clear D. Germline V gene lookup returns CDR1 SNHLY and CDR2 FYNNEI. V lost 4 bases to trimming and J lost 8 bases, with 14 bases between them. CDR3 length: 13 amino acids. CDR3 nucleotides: TGTGCCAGCAGTGTAAGCCGGGAAGGAGGCTACACCTTC. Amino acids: CASSVSREGGYTF.

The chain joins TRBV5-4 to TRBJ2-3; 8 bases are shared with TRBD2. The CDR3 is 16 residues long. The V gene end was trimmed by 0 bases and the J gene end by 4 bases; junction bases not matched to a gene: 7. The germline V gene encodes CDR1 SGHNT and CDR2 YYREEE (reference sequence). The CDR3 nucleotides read TGTGCCAGCAGCTTGGCCGGGGGGGGGAGATCAGATACGCAGTATTTT. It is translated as CASSLAGGGRSDTQYF.

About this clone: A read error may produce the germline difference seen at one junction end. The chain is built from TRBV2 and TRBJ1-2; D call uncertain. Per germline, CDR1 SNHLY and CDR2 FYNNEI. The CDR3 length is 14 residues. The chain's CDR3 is CANSEARAGRGYTF. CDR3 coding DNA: TGTGCCAACAGTGAAGCGCGGGCAGGACGTGGCTACACCTTC.

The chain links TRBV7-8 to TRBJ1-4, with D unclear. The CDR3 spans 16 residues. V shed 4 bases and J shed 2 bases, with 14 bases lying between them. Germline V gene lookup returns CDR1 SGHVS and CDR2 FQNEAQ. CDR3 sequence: CASSSTYGGTNEKLFF. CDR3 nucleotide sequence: TGTGCCAGCAGCTCGACATACGGAGGGACTAATGAAAAACTGTTTTTT.

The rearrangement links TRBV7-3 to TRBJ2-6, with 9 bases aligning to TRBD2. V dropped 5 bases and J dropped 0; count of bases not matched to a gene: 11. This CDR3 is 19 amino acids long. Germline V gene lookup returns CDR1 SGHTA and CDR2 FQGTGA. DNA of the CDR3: TGTGCCAGCAGCCCTTTTTTTGCGGGAGGGAGCTCTGGGGCCAACGTCCTGACTTTC. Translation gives CASSPFFAGGSSGANVLTF.

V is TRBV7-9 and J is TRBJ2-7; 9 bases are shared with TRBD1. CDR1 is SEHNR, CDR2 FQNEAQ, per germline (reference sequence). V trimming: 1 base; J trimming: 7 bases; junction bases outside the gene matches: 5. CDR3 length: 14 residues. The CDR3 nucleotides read TGTGCCAGCAGCTTAGGACAGGGGGAGGGAGAGCAGTACTTC. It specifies CASSLGQGEGEQYF.

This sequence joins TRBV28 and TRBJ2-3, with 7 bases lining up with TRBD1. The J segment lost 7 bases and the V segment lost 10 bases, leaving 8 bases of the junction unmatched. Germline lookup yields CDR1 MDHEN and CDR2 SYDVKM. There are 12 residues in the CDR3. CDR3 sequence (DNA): TGTGCCACTGGGACAGTCGAGTATACGCAGTATTTT. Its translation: CATGTVEYTQYF. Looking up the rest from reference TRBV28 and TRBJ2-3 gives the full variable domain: DVKVTQSSRYLVKRTGEKVFLECVQDMDHENMFWYRQDPGLGLRLIYFSYDVKMKEKGDIPEGYSVSREKKERFSLILESASTNQTSMYLCATGTVEYTQYFGPGTRLTVL.

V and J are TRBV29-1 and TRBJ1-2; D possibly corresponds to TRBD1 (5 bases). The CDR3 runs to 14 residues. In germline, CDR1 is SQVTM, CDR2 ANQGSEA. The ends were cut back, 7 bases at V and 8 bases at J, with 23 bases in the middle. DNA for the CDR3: TGCAGCGCTTCCAAAGACAGTTTCTTCGGAGGCTACACCTTC. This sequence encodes CSASKDSFFGGYTF. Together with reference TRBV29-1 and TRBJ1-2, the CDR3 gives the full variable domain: SAVISQKPSRDICQRGTSLTIQCQVDSQVTMMFWYRQQPGQSLTLIATANQGSEATYESGFVIDKFPISRPNLTFSTLTVSNMSPEDSSIYLCSASKDSFFGGYTFGSGTRLTVV.

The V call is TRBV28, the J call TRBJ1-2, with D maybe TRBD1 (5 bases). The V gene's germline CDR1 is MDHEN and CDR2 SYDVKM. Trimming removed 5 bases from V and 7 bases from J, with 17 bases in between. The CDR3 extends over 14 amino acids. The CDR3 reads CASSPGDRVGGYTF. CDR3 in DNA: TGTGCCAGCAGTCCAGGCGACAGAGTCGGTGGCTACACCTTC.

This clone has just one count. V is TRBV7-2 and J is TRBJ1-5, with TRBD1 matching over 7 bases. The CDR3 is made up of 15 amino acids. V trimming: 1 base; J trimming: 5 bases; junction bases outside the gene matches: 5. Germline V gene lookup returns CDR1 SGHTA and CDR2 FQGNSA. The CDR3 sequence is CASSLDSDRDQPQHF. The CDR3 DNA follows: TGTGCCAGCAGCTTAGACTCCGACAGGGATCAGCCCCAGCATTTT.

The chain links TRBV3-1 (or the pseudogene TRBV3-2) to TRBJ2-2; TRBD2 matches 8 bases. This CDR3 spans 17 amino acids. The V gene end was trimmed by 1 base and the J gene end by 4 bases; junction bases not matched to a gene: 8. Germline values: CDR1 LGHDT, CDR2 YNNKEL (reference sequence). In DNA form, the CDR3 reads TGTGCCAGCAGCCAAGTGGGAGGAGCGGGAGTCACCGGGGAGCTGTTTTTT. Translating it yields CASSQVGGAGVTGELFF.